This T cell receptor (beta chain) was sequenced in a study of cytomegalovirus exposure and HLA in healthy donors. At the level of the study: A subsequent analysis stated that the 120 or so validation repertoires were run on the same platform as the roughly 670 first-cohort repertoires.

Measured with immunoSEQ multiplex PCR; TCRdb has only the in-frame clones, and not every one. The sample includes some 150,000 clones, about 86% seen only once; the top ten take approximately 8%. This CDR3 region has 16 residues. Per germline, CDR1 LGHNA and CDR2 YSLEER. V lost 0 bases and J 5 bases, leaving 13 bases between the germline ends. Separate from the approximately 670-subject first cohort, the roughly 120-subject validation cohort was the one that the donors belonged to. Study-wide results and caveats: Subsequent analysis of the roughly 120 validation repertoires found a tendency for first-cohort TCR clusters to co-occur. Cytomegalovirus status, reportedly, was diagnosed with high specificity and sensitivity by the classifier.

This clone has just one count. What it binds is unknown. The V gene is TRBV4-3, the J gene TRBJ2-2; perhaps TRBD2 as D (7 bases). This receptor was identified in a woman aged 18-35 years in good health and CMV-seropositive. Sequenced: PBMCs. CDR3 sequence: CASSQEGGRGTGELFF. CDR3 DNA sequence: TGCGCCAGCAGCCAAGAGGGGGGGCGGGGAACCGGGGAGCTGTTTTTT.